This T cell receptor beta chain was profiled in a study of blood T cell repertoires in COVID-19 (dated by TCRdb to 2020 to 2021). About the study as a whole: The collaborator samples originated in the United States, Italy and Spain and spanned the acute and convalescent phases of COVID-19. The material from the prospective study consisted of cDNA or gDNA derived from T cells, B-cell-depleted T cells, or PBMCs. Subjects who had been exposed to COVID-19, were actively infected with it, or had recovered from it provided the deeply sampled blood TCRbeta repertoires that made up the dataset. A freely available public database, intended as a resource for researchers studying the immune response to SARS-CoV-2, is where the repertoires were released. Samples were obtained from the ongoing ImmuneRACE study (first 160 participants) and from over 1,000 subjects provided by 6 global collaborators. Sample metadata almost always included a de-identified subject ID, COVID-19 status, age in years and sex. Where available, HLA class I and class II types were obtained from metadata supplied by the sample provider rather than from assay-based typing. Study-wide findings and limitations: How much clinical and demographic metadata was included differed by source and by participant, and the metadata was provided uncurated.

For this clone: Its cognate antigen has yet to be identified. The record has no base qualities; no much larger clone is one base away.

The collaborating institutions used their own protocols to collect whole blood in K2EDTA tubes. For TCRbeta analysis, collaborators shipped samples as frozen whole blood, isolated PBMCs, or DNA extracted from either of those sample types. The immunoSEQ Assay, a bias-controlled multiplex PCR, was used to amplify TCRbeta CDR3 regions from genomic DNA. The authors' analysis ran thus. The number of nucleated cells in each sample was estimated from the amplification of reference gene primers within the assay. Sequence reads were collapsed and filtered to measure the absolute abundance of every unique TCRbeta CDR3 rearrangement. Productive Simpson clonality was computed per sample as the square root of Simpson's diversity index over productive rearrangements. Drawn from immuneACCESS, this table holds only the in-frame rearrangements with V and J called that TCRdb kept. Clones are partly lost; checked studies trace under half to an unresolved V gene and leave the rest unexplained. From that table come the V and J calls and clone size; the DNA was used to work out D and trimming. A total of approximately 400,000 clones appear in this sample, over 65% of them only once. Around 1% of the sample lies in the top ten.

Sequenced: peripheral blood. The sequence was collected from a human donor with acute or convalescent COVID-19. The donor label of this sample is uncertain.

The nucleotides read TGTGCCAGCAGTCCACAGGGGCAGGGCAATCAGCCCCAGCATTTT. It translates to CASSPQGQGNQPQHF. The chain uses TRBV27 and TRBJ1-5; TRBD1 aligns with 7 central bases. There are 15 amino acids in the CDR3, from cysteine to phenylalanine inclusive. Of all the DNA, just the CDR3 is kept, 45 bases in frame from base 1. Here V drops 5 bases and J drops 2 bases, and the junction holds 6 bases not matched to any gene. According to the germline V gene (reference sequence), CDR1 reads MNHEY and CDR2 reads SMNVEV.